Listed below are T cell receptor beta chains from one sample, sequenced in a study of beta chain features in type 1 diabetes. Profiling relied on immunoSEQ multiplex PCR, and the TCRdb table lists in-frame clones only, not all of them. This table has a few hundred thousand clones, 27% appearing once. The specimen was central memory CD4+ T cells from blood. These receptor sequences come from a man aged 25-45 years in good health. Both conserved end residues are trimmed from each CDR3. Each record gives: V gene, J gene, D gene, CDR3 protein. The D gene is left open where the match is weak.

>TRBV27|TRBJ2-5|NA
ASSSSAAQTQY
>TRBV4-3|TRBJ2-1|NA
ASSQEGQGNYNEQF
>TRBV7-8|TRBJ2-7|TRBD2
ASSARLAGGSYEQY
>TRBV5-6|TRBJ2-3|NA
ASSPWPTDTQY
>TRBV6-5|TRBJ1-1|TRBD1
ASSHRGTEAF
>TRBV15|TRBJ2-1|NA
ATSRVGGRGGNEQF
>TRBV7-9|TRBJ2-5|NA
ASANIVMETQY
>TRBV18|TRBJ1-5|NA
ASSLSQGNQPQH
>TRBV5-4|TRBJ1-2|NA
ASTPGWGMGYGYT
>TRBV29-1|TRBJ2-1|NA
SVGAIGKGIEQF
>TRBV9|TRBJ2-3|NA
ASSVGRGTDTQY
>TRBV30|TRBJ2-5|TRBD2
ASSGTSLGFGETQY
>TRBV7-6|TRBJ1-2|TRBD1
ASSPSGRQGGGYT
>TRBV5-1|TRBJ2-2|TRBD2
ASSPGLAGPNTGELF
>TRBV15|TRBJ2-5|NA
ATSRDLKKLETQY
>TRBV6-8|TRBJ2-3|NA
ASLVGTDTQY
>TRBV30|TRBJ1-2|NA
AWSVGGKYGYT
>TRBV7-7|TRBJ2-3|NA
ASSLGGSPDTQY
>TRBV5-6|TRBJ1-2|NA
ASSFFGNGYT
>TRBV27|TRBJ2-6|NA
ASSPYQVPGANVLT
>TRBV19|TRBJ2-1|NA
ASSLSTGVDEQF
>TRBV7-9|TRBJ1-2|NA
ASSLGSGNYGYT
>TRBV7-2|TRBJ1-6|NA
ASSWGLGLHNSPLH
>TRBV5-1|TRBJ2-7|TRBD1
ASSAGQVGEQY
>TRBV18|TRBJ1-2|NA
ASSPGVPNYGYT